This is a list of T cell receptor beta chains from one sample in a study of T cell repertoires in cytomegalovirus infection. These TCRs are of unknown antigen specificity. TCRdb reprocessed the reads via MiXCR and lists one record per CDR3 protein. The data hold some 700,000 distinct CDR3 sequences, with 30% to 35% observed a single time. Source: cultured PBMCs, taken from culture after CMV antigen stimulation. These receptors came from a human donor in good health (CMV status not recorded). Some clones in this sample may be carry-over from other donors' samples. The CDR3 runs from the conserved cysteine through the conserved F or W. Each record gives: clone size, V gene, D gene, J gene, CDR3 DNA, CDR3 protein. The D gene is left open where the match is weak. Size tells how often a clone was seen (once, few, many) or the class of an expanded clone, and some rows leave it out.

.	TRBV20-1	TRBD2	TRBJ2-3	TGCAGTGCTAGAGATCGGGGGGCTAGCGGGACCCTCGCGCAGTATTTT	CSARDRGASGTLAQYF
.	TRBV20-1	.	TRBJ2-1	TGCAGTGCTAGAGATCGGGCAAGCTCCTACAATGAGCAGTTCTTC	CSARDRASSYNEQFF
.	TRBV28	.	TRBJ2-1	TGTGCCAGCAGCCCTTGGGGGGAGCGGAGCGGTACCCACAATGAGCAGTTCTTC	CASSPWGERSGTHNEQFF
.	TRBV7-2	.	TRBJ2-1	TGTGCCAGCAGCTTAGTTGGGGCCCCGGCATTCTTC	CASSLVGAPAFF
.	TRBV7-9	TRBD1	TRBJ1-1	TGTGCCAGCAGCGGATGGACAGGGGGGTTCACTGAAGCTTTCTTT	CASSGWTGGFTEAFF
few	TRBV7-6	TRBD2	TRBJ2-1	TGTGCCAGCAGCTTAGTCGGCGGCGGGAGCTCCTACAATGAGCAGTTCTTC	CASSLVGGGSSYNEQFF
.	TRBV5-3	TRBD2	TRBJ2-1	TGTGCCAGCACCTGGACTAGCGGGAAAGGCAATGAGCAGTTCTTC	CASTWTSGKGNEQFF
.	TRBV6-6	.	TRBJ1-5	TGTGCCAGCAGTCACAGACAGCCTAGCAATCAGCCCCAGCATTTT	CASSHRQPSNQPQHF
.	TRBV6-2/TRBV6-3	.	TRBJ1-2	TGTGCCAGTCAGCCGGGCACGGGTCGGGGCTACACCTTC	CASQPGTGRGYTF
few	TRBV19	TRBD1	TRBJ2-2	TGTGCCAGTATAAGGCAGGGGGAGAACACCGGGGAGCTGTTTTTT	CASIRQGENTGELFF
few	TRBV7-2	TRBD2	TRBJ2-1	TGTGCCAGCAGCCGTAGCGGGAGCATCACCAATGAGCAGTTCTTC	CASSRSGSITNEQFF
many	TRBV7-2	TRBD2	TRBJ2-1	TGTGCCAGCAGCTTGACGACTAGCGGGGATAACAATGAGCAGTTCTTC	CASSLTTSGDNNEQFF
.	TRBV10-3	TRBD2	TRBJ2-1	TGTGCCATCAGTGAAGGAGCGGGAGTTAACTTTGAGCAGTTCTTC	CAISEGAGVNFEQFF